The present TCR beta chain was sequenced within a study of blood T cell repertoires in COVID-19. The assay was immunoSEQ multiplex PCR, and TCRdb's table has in-frame clones only and misses some. The sample comprises about 140,000 clones, roughly nine tenths of which are singletons, and around 2.3% rests with the top ten. The ends were cut back, 0 bases at V and 7 bases at J, with 15 bases in the middle. Germline V gene sequence: CDR1 KGHSH, CDR2 LQKENI. The CDR3 consists of 15 residues. This chain links TRBV18 with TRBJ1-1; a weak D match, TRBD1 (5 bases). The TCR sequence derives from a human donor with COVID-19, enrolled during active disease. The donor label of this sample is uncertain. Sequencing was carried out using peripheral blood. CDR3 coding DNA: TGTGCCAGCTCACCACCGGGAGGGGCCGGGAGTGAAGCTTTCTTT. It is translated as CASSPPGGAGSEAFF.